The present T cell receptor (beta chain) was sequenced within a study of Graves' ophthalmopathy and Graves' hyperthyroidism. The wider study: Stable hyperthyroidism referred to disease that showed no ophthalmopathy within 18 months of follow-up. Study-level results: Most expanded thyroid clonotypes above 0.001 frequency also appeared in blood.

RNA transcripts yielded amplified TCR beta CDR3 regions. HTBI primers primed a first-round RT-PCR, and a second-round multiplex PCR followed. TCRdb re-called the multiplex PCR reads with MiXCR, one entry per CDR3 protein. The data hold about 500,000 distinct CDR3 sequences, with roughly 39% observed a single time. This clonotype was counted ten times or more. What it binds is not known. The CDR3 contains 14 residues. V gave up 8 bases and J gave up 7 bases; unmatched junction bases: 12. Germline V CDR1 and CDR2: SNHLY, FYNNEI. The study recruited hyperthyroidism patients aged 18 to 65 who were newly diagnosed, under 2 months' duration.

This chain links TRBV2 with TRBJ2-7; 9 bases fit TRBD1. This receptor was obtained from an adult man with Graves' hyperthyroidism. The sequenced sample was peripheral blood or thyroid tissue (not recorded which). The CDR3 here is CASLWGQGVREQYF. The CDR3 coding sequence is TGTGCCAGCCTGTGGGGACAGGGAGTGAGGGAGCAGTACTTC.